This T cell receptor beta chain is from a study of T-cell reconstitution after alpha-beta-depleted transplantation in children. This sample's TCRbeta library carried unique molecular identifier barcodes. One entry per CDR3 protein results from TCRdb running MiXCR on the PCR reads. The profile covers approximately 420,000 distinct CDR3 sequences, with about a tenth appearing a single time and approximately 5% taken by the ten largest. This clonotype turned up a few times. The germline gives CDR1 MNHEY, CDR2 SVGEGT. The V end was cut by 7 bases, the J end by 6 bases, with 16 bases between. This CDR3 has 14 amino acids.

This TCR came from a human donor who donated a stem cell graft to a child with acute myeloid leukemia. The specimen comprised PBMCs from the stem cell graft donor, sampled from the stem cell graft. This chain connects TRBV6-2 or TRBV6-3 to TRBJ2-1; no reliable D call. DNA for the CDR3: TGTGCCAGCAACCTTTTTGGAGCCCTCAATGAGCAGTTCTTC. This sequence encodes CASNLFGALNEQFF.